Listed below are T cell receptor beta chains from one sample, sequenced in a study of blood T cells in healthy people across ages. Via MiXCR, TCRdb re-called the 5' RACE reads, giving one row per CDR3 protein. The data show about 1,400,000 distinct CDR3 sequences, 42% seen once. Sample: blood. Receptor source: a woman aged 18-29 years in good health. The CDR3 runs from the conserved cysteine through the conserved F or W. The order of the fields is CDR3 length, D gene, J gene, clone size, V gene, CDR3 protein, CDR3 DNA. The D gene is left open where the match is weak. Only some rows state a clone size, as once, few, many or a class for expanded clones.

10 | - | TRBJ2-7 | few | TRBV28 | CASNGRRQYF | TGTGCCAGCAATGGTCGTCGGCAGTACTTC
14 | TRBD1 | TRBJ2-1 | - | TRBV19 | CASRTGQGANEQFF | TGTGCCAGTAGGACGGGACAGGGAGCAAATGAGCAGTTCTTC
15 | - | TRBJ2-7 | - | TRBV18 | CASSPSRASSYEQYF | TGTGCCAGCTCACCCTCTCGGGCCAGCTCCTACGAGCAGTACTTC
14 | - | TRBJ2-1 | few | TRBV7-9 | CASSLIGEYNEQFF | TGTGCCAGCAGCTTAATAGGGGAGTACAATGAGCAGTTCTTC
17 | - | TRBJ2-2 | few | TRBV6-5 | CASSYSRRWGPPGELFF | TGTGCCAGCAGTTACTCGAGGCGGTGGGGGCCCCCCGGGGAGCTGTTTTTT
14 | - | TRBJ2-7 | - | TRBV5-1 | CASSLDRLNTEQYF | TGCGCCAGCAGCTTGGACAGGCTAAACACTGAGCAGTACTTC
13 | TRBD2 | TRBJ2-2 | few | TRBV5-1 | CASGTSGAGELFF | TGCGCCAGCGGGACTAGCGGCGCCGGGGAGCTGTTTTTT
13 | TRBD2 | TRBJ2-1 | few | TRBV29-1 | CSVELAGQWEQFF | TGCAGCGTTGAACTAGCGGGGCAGTGGGAGCAGTTCTTC
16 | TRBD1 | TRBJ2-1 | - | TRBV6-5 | CASSYLKGTGMNEQFF | TGTGCCAGCAGTTACTTGAAAGGGACAGGGATGAATGAGCAGTTCTTC
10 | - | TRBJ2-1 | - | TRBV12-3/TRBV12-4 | CASRDMEQFF | TGTGCCAGCAGGGACATGGAGCAGTTCTTC
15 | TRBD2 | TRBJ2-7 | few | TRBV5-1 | CASSYTGTTNDEQYF | TGCGCCAGCAGCTACACCGGGACTACAAATGACGAGCAGTACTTC
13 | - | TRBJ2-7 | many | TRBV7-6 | CASSPPERYEQYF | TGTGCCAGCAGCCCCCCGGAGCGCTACGAGCAGTACTTC
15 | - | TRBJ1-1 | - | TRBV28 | CASSLLLGGNTEAFF | TGTGCCAGCAGTTTACTTCTAGGGGGGAACACTGAAGCTTTCTTT
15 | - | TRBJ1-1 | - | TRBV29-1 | CSVVSQWGMNTEAFF | TGCAGCGTTGTATCTCAGTGGGGAATGAACACTGAAGCTTTCTTT
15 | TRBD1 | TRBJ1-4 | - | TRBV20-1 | CSSGSWNRGLEKLFF | TGCAGTTCAGGGAGCTGGAACAGGGGGCTCGAAAAACTGTTTTTT
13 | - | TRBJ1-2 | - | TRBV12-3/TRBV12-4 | CASSPQDRVGYTF | TGTGCCAGCAGTCCCCAAGACAGAGTGGGCTACACCTTC
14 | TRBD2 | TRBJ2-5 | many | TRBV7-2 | CASLPTSGGETQYF | TGTGCCAGCTTACCGACTAGCGGGGGGGAGACCCAGTACTTC
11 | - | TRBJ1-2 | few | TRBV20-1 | CSIILTDSYTF | TGCAGTATAATCCTGACAGATAGCTACACCTTC
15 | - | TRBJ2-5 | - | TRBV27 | CASSLGGGPGWAQYF | TGTGCCAGCAGTTTAGGGGGCGGTCCGGGTTGGGCCCAGTACTTC
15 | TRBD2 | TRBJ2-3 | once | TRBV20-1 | CSANDLAGGTNTQYF | TGCAGTGCTAACGATCTAGCGGGGGGCACAAATACGCAGTATTTT
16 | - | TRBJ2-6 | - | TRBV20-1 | CSAHGRALFGANVLTF | TGCAGTGCCCATGGTCGGGCCTTGTTTGGGGCCAACGTCCTGACTTTC
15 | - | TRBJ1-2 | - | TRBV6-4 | CASSDGQGPWYGYTF | TGTGCCAGCAGTGACGGGCAGGGTCCATGGTATGGCTACACCTTC
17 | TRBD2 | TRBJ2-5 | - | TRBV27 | CASSLSGTSGAEETQYF | TGTGCCAGCAGTTTATCCGGGACTAGCGGGGCTGAAGAGACCCAGTACTTC
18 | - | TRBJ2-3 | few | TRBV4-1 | CASSHPVRVGGGSDTQYF | TGCGCCAGCAGCCACCCCGTTAGGGTAGGGGGTGGATCAGATACGCAGTATTTT
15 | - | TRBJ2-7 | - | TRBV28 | CASSFPRESSYEQYF | TGTGCCAGCAGTTTCCCCAGGGAGAGCTCCTACGAGCAGTACTTC